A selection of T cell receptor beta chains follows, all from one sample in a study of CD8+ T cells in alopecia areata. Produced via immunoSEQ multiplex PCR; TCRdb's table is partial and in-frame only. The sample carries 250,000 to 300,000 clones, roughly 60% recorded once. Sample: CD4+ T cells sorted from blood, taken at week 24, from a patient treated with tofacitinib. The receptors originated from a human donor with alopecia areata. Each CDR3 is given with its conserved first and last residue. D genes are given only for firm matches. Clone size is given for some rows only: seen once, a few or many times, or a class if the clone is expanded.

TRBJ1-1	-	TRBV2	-	TGTGCCAGCAGAATTGAGGGTCGCACTGAAGCTTTCTTT	CASRIEGRTEAFF
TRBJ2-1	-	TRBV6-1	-	TGTGCCAGCAGCGTACAGGCTAATGAGCAGTTCTTC	CASSVQANEQFF
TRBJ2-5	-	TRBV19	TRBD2	TGTGCCAGTAGTATACGACTAGCGGGGACCCAAGAGACCCAGTACTTC	CASSIRLAGTQETQYF
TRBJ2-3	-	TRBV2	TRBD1	TGTGCCACCGACAGGGGCACAGATACGCAGTATTTT	CATDRGTDTQYF
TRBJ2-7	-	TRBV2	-	TGTGCCAGCAAGGTTTCCTACGAGCAGTACTTC	CASKVSYEQYF
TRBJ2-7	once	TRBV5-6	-	TGTGCCAGCTATAGAAGAGGGAGCTCCTACGAGCAGTACTTC	CASYRRGSSYEQYF
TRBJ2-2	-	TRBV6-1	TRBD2	TGTGCCAGCAGACTAGCGGGGGGAGCTGGGGAGCTGTTTTTT	CASRLAGGAGELFF
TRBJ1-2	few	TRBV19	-	TGTGCCAGTAATTGGATGTATGGCTACACCTTC	CASNWMYGYTF
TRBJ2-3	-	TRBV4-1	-	TGCGCCAGCAGCCAGGGGAATGTTCGCACAGATACGCAGTATTTT	CASSQGNVRTDTQYF
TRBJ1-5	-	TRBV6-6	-	TGTGCCAGCAGTTACGCCCAGGGTAGGGGCAATCAGCCCCAGCATTTT	CASSYAQGRGNQPQHF
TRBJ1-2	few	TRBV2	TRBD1	TGTGCCAGCAGTGAGAGGGGACAGGGTATGAACTATGGCTACACCTTC	CASSERGQGMNYGYTF
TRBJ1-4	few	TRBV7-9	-	TGTGCCAGCAGCTTAGTTTTGGCCAGTGAAAAACTGTTTTTT	CASSLVLASEKLFF
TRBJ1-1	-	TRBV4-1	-	TGCGCCAGCAGCCGACGACAGAACACTGAAGCTTTCTTT	CASSRRQNTEAFF
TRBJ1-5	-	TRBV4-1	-	TGCGCCAGCAGCCAAGAGGTGTTCCAGCCCCAGCATTTT	CASSQEVFQPQHF
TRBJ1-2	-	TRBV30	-	TGTGCCTGGAGGTCACCGGGACGGTCCTATGGCTACACCTTC	CAWRSPGRSYGYTF
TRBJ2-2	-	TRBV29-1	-	TGCAGCGTACGGACAGATTTGACCGGGGAGCTGTTTTTT	CSVRTDLTGELFF
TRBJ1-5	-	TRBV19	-	TGTGCCAGTAGTGCGCAGACTAATCAGCCCCAGCATTTT	CASSAQTNQPQHF
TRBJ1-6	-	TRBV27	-	TGTGCCAGCAGTTTATCGGGGGCGCAGGGATGGAGTTCACCCCTCCACTTT	CASSLSGAQGWSSPLHF
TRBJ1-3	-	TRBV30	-	TGTGCCTGGAGTGTATCTACGGGGACCGAATATTTT	CAWSVSTGTEYF
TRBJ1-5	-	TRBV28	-	TGTGCCAGCAGTTTAGGCGGAGGGGTAGGGAGCAATCAGCCCCAGCATTTT	CASSLGGGVGSNQPQHF
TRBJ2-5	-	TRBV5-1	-	TGCGCCAGCAGCCCCCGCGAGGGACAACAGTACTTC	CASSPREGQQYF
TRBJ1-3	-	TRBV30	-	TGTGCCTGGAGTGTGGGTGTCTCTGGAAACACCATATATTTT	CAWSVGVSGNTIYF
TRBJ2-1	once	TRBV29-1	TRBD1	TGCAGCGTTGCTGCCGTTTTTACAGGGGCCCATGAGCAGTTCTTC	CSVAAVFTGAHEQFF
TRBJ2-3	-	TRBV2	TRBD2	TGTGCCAGCAGTCTCGGACTAGCGGGGGTCACAGATACGCAGTATTTT	CASSLGLAGVTDTQYF
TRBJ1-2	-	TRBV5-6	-	TGTGCCAGCAGCTTGGTGTCGCAGGGTTACGGCTACACCTTC	CASSLVSQGYGYTF
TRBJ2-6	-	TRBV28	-	TGTGCCAGCAGGGGGGGTTTCTCTGGGGCCAACGTCCTGACTTTC	CASRGGFSGANVLTF
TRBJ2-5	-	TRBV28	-	TGTGCCAGCAGCCGTCGGTCCCCTTACCAAGAGACCCAGTACTTC	CASSRRSPYQETQYF
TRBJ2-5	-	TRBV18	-	TGTGCCAGCTCACCAGGGAAAGAGACCCAGTACTTC	CASSPGKETQYF
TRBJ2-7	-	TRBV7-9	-	TGTGCCAGCATCGATTCAGGGGACCGCGGGCAGTACTTC	CASIDSGDRGQYF
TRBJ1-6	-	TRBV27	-	TGTGCCAGCTCCCGGGGGGACGGGAGCTCCTATAATTCACCCCTCCACTTT	CASSRGDGSSYNSPLHF
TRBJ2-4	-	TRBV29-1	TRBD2	TGCAGCGTTGTCGAGTGGGAGGGGAACATTCAGTACTTC	CSVVEWEGNIQYF
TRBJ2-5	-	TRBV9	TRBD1	TGTGCCAGCAGCGCATCGACAGGGCCTCAAGAGACCCAGTACTTC	CASSASTGPQETQYF
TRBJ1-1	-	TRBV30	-	TGTGCCTGGAGTGTACGACACCGCGGGACTGAAGCTTTCTTT	CAWSVRHRGTEAFF
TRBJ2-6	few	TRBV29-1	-	TGCAGCGTTGAAGGTTCTGGGGCCAACGTCCTGACTTTC	CSVEGSGANVLTF
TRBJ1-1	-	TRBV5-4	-	TGTGCCAGCAGCTTGAGGCAGGGGAGGACTGAAGCTTTCTTT	CASSLRQGRTEAFF
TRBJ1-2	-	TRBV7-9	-	TGTGCCAGCAGCTTAGGTTGGGACGGCTATGGCTACACCTTC	CASSLGWDGYGYTF
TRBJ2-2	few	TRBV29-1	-	TGCAGCGTAAGAGTGACAGCGAACACCGGGGAGCTGTTTTTT	CSVRVTANTGELFF
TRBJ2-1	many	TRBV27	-	TGTGCCAGCAGTAGGAAGGAACAGTTCTTC	CASSRKEQFF
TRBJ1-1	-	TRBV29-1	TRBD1	TGCAGCGTTCACAGGGGGCGGGACACTGAAGCTTTCTTT	CSVHRGRDTEAFF
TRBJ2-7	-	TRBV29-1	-	TGCAGCGTTGGCCCACGACAGTTCTACGAGCAGTACTTC	CSVGPRQFYEQYF
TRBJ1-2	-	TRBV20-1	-	TGCAGTGCTAGACCCGGGGGTGGCTACACCTTC	CSARPGGGYTF
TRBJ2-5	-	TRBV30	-	TGTGCCTGGAGTGCCCTTAGGACACAAGAGACCCAGTACTTC	CAWSALRTQETQYF
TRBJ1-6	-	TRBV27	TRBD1	TGTGCCAGCAGCGGACAGGCCAATCTGCATTCACCCCTCCACTTT	CASSGQANLHSPLHF
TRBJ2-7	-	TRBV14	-	TGTGCCAGCAGCCAAGGGACCTACGAGCAGTACTTC	CASSQGTYEQYF
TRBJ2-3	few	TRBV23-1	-	TGCGCCAGCCCCCCCTTTGCGAACCGCACAGATACGCAGTATTTT	CASPPFANRTDTQYF
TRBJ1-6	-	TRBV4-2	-	TGTGCCAGCAGCCAAGGGGCAGCAAATAATTCACCCCTCCACTTT	CASSQGAANNSPLHF
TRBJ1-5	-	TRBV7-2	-	TGTGCCAGCAGCTCTAATAGCAATCAGCCCCAGCATTTT	CASSSNSNQPQHF
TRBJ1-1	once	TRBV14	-	TGTGCCAGCAGCCAAGTAGGGACTGAAGCTTTCTTT	CASSQVGTEAFF
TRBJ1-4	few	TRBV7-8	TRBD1	TGTGCCAGCAGCCTAGACAGGGAAGTTCTGTTTTTT	CASSLDREVLFF
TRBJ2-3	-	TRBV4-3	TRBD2	TGCGCCAGCAGCCACTCTAGCGGGGGGAGTACAGATACGCAGTATTTT	CASSHSSGGSTDTQYF
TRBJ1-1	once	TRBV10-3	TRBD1	TGTGCCATCAGTGAGTCGACAGGGGGTACTGAAGCTTTCTTT	CAISESTGGTEAFF
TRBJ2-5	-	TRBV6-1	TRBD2	TGTGCCAGCAGGGGACTACAAGAGACCCAGTACTTC	CASRGLQETQYF
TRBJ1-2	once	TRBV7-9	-	TGTGCCAGCAGCCAAGACTCCGGCTTTAACTATGGCTACACCTTC	CASSQDSGFNYGYTF
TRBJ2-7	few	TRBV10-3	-	TGTGCCATCAGTAGGGAGTACGAGCAGTACTTC	CAISREYEQYF